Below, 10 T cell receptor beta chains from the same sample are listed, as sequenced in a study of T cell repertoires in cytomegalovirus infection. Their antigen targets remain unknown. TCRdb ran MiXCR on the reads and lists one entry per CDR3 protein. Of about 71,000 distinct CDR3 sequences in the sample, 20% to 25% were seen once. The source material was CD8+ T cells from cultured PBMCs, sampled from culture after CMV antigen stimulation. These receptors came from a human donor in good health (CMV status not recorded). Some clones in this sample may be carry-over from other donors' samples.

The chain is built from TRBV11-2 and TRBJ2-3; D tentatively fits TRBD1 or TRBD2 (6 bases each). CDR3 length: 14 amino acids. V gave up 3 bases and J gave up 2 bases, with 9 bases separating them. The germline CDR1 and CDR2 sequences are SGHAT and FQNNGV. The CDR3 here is CASSFGGPTDTQYF. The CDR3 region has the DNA TGTGCCAGCAGCTTCGGGGGCCCCACAGATACGCAGTATTTT.

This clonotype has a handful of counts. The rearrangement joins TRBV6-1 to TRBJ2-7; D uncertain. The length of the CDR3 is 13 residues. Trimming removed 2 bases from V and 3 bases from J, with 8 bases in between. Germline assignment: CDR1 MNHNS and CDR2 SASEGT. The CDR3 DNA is TGTGCCAGCAGTGAAAGTGTATACTACGAGCAGTACTTC. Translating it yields CASSESVYYEQYF.

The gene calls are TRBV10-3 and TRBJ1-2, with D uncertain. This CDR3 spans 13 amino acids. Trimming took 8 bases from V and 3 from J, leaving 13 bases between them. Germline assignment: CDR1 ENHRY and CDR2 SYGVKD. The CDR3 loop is CAIAGRKDYGYTF. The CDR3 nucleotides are TGTGCCATCGCGGGCCGTAAGGACTATGGCTACACCTTC.

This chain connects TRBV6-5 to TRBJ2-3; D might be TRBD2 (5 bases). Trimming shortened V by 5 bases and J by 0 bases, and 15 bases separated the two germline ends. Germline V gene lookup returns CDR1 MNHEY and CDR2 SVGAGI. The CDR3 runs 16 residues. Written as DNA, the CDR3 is TGTGCCAGCAGTCCTCGCCCAGCGGAGAGCACAGATACGCAGTATTTT. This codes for CASSPRPAESTDTQYF.

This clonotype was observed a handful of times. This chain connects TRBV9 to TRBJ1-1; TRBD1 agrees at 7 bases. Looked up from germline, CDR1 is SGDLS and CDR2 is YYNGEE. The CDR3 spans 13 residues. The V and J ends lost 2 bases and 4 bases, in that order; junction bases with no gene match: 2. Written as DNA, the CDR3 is TGTGCCAGCAGCGTCGACAGGGCCACTGAAGCTTTCTTT. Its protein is CASSVDRATEAFF.

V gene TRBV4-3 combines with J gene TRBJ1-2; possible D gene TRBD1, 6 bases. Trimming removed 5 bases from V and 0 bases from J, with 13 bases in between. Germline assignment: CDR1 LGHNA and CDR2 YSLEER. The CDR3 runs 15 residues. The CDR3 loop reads CASSEVQGPNYGYTF. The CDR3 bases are TGCGCCAGCAGCGAGGTACAGGGACCTAACTATGGCTACACCTTC.

The CDR3 bases are TGTGCCAGCAGTTCCCGGGACAGGGGTTCGTACTACGAGCAGTACTTC. This codes for CASSSRDRGSYYEQYF. The chain has TRBV6-2 or TRBV6-3 and TRBJ2-7; 10 bases map to TRBD1. CDR1 and CDR2 from the germline V gene are MNHEY and SVGEGT. V shed 4 bases and J 3 bases; nucleotides not matched to a gene: 9. The CDR3 has 16 residues.

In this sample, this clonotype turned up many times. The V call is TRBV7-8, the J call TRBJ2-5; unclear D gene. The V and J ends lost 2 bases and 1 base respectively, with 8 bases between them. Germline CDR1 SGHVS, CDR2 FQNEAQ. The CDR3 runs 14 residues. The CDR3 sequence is CASSLRTGQETQYF. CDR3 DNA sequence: TGTGCCAGCAGCTTACGAACGGGCCAAGAGACCCAGTACTTC.

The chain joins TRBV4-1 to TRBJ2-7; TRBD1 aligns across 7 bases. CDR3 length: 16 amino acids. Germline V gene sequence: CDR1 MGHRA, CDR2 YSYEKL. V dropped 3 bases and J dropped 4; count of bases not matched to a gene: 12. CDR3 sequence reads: CASSHATQGSYYEQYF. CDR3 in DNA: TGCGCCAGCAGCCACGCTACACAGGGGTCCTATTACGAGCAGTACTTC.

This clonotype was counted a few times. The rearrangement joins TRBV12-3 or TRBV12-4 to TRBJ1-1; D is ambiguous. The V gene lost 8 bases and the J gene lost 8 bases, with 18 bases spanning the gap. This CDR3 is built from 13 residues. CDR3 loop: CASSYSGDGEAFF. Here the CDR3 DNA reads TGTGCCAGCTCTTACTCCGGCGACGGGGAAGCTTTCTTT.